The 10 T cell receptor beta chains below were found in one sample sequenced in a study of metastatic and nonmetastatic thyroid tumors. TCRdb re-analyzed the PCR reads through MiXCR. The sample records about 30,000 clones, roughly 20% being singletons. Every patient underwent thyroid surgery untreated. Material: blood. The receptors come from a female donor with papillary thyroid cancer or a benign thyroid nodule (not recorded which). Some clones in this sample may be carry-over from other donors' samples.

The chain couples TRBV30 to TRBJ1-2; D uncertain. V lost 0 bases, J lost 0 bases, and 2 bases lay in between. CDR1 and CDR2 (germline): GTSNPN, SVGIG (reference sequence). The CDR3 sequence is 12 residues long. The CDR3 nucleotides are TGTGCCTGGAGTGTATCTAACTATGGCTACACCTTC. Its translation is CAWSVSNYGYTF.

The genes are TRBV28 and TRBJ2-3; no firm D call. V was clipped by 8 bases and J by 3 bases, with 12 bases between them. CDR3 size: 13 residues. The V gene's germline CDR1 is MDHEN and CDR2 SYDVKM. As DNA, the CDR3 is TGTGCCAGCTTGAAGGAACTGACAGATACGCAGTATTTT. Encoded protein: CASLKELTDTQYF.

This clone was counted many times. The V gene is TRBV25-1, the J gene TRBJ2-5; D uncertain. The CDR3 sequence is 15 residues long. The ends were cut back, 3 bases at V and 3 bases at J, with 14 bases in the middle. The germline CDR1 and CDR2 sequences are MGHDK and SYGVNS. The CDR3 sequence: CASSDDGRAEETQYF. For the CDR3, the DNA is TGTGCCAGCAGTGACGACGGCCGGGCCGAAGAGACCCAGTACTTC. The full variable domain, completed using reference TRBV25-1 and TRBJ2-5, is EADIYQTPRYLVIGTGKKITLECSQTMGHDKMYWYQQDPGMELHLIHYSYGVNSTEKGDLSSESTVSRIRTEHFPLTLESARPSHTSQYLCASSDDGRAEETQYFGPGTRLLVL.

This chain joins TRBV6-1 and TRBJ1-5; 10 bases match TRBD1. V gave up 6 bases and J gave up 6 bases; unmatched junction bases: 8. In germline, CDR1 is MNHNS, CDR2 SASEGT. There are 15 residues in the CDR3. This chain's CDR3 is CASRKDRGVTQPQHF. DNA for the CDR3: TGTGCCAGCAGAAAGGACAGGGGGGTCACTCAGCCCCAGCATTTT.

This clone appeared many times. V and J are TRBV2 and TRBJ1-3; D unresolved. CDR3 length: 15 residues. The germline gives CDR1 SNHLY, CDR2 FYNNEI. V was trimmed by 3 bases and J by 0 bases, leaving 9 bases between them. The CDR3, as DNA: TGTGCCAGCAGTGATCTCGGCGGCTCTGGAAACACCATATATTTT. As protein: CASSDLGGSGNTIYF.

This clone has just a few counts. In DNA, the CDR3 is TGTGCCAGCAGGGACAAAGGTGAAGCTTTCTTT. Translation gives CASRDKGEAFF. The genes are TRBV6-2 or TRBV6-3 and TRBJ1-1, with a weak D call TRBD1 (5 bases). The germline V gene has CDR1 MNHEY and CDR2 SVGEGT. The ends were cut back, 6 bases at V and 7 bases at J, with 9 bases in the middle. The CDR3 spans 11 residues.

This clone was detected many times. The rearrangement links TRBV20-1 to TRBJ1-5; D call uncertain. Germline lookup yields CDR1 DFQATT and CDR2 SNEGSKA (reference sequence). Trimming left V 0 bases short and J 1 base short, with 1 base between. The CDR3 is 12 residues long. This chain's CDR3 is CSARESNQPQHF. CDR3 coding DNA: TGCAGTGCTAGAGAGAGCAATCAGCCCCAGCATTTT.

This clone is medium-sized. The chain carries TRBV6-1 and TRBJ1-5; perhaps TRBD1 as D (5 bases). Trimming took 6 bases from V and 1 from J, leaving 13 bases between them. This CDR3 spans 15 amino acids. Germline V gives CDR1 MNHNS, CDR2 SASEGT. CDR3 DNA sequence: TGTGCCAGCAGCGAGACCAGGGTGAGCAATCAGCCCCAGCATTTT. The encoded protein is CASSETRVSNQPQHF.

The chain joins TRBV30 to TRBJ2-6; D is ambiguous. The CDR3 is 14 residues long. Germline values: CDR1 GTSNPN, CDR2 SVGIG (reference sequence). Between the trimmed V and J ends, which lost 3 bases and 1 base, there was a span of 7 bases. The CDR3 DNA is TGTGCCTGGAGCGATGGATCTGGGGCCAACGTCCTGACTTTC. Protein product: CAWSDGSGANVLTF. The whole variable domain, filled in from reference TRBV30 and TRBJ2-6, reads SQTIHQWPATLVQPVGSPLSLECTVEGTSNPNLYWYRQAAGRGLQLLFYSVGIGQISSEVPQNLSASRPQDRQFILSSKKLLLSDSGFYLCAWSDGSGANVLTFGAGSRLTVL.

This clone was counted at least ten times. Here the CDR3 reads CASSSGQLAPLHF. The CDR3 DNA reads TGTGCCAGCAGTTCGGGACAGTTGGCACCCCTCCACTTT. The chain combines TRBV6-1 with TRBJ1-6; TRBD1 matches at 7 bases. Per the germline V gene, CDR1 is MNHNS and CDR2 is SASEGT. The CDR3 spans 13 residues. With V trimmed by 5 bases and J by 11 bases, 6 bases remained unmatched.